This T cell receptor beta chain is drawn from a study of regulatory dendritic cells for organ transplantation. Study in general: Monocytes received vitamin D3 on days 0 and 4, IL-10 on day 4. Overall study findings and caveats: Memory CD8+ clonal expansion seemed more limited with regulatory than mature dendritic cells.

Allogeneic regulatory or mature dendritic cells were co-cultured for approximately 5 days with CFSE-labeled sorted T cells at 1:10. CD4+ or CD8+ T cells were sorted as naive CD45RA+ or memory CD45RO+. V was shortened by 5 bases and J by 0 bases, with 7 bases between the two germline ends. The germline V gene has CDR1 SQVTM and CDR2 ANQGSEA. The CDR3 extends over 12 amino acids. The protocol was immunoSEQ multiplex PCR, while the TCRdb copy is restricted to in-frame clones and leaves out a portion. The sample contains around 19,000 clones, less than 85% of which appear only once. In the case of this clone: The target antigen is unknown.

The origin of this receptor is a human donor in good health. The rearrangement links TRBV29-1 to TRBJ1-2; D is uncertain. Sequences were obtained from memory CD4+ T cells from blood cultured with regulatory dendritic cells. The sample's subset: CD45RO+ memory T cells. CDR3 DNA sequence: TGCAGCGTTCTTGAAGCTAACTATGGCTACACCTTC. It is translated as CSVLEANYGYTF.